This T cell receptor (beta chain) was documented in a study of glioma-infiltrating T cells. About this clonotype itself: Its antigen is still unknown.

TCR alpha and beta CDR3 regions were amplified from RNA using iRepertoire nested multiplex PCR. One-step reverse transcription and amplification started from about 100-400 ng of tissue mRNA or PBMC total RNA. Using its own MiXCR run on the multiplex PCR reads, TCRdb lists one record per CDR3 protein. The sample holds about 94,000 distinct CDR3 sequences; about 23% are singletons and the top ten take 5.5% to 7.5%. Overall study findings and caveats: Very few CDR3 sequences were shared between tissue and blood. Non-neoplastic patients had below-expected tissue-blood divergence, while all gliomas exceeded expectation.

Per the germline V gene, CDR1 is MNHNS and CDR2 is SASEGT. The CDR3 spans 14 residues. V lost 9 bases and J 2 bases, leaving 15 bases between the germline ends. The J gene is TRBJ2-3, the V gene TRBV6-1; maybe TRBD2 (6 bases). The TCR comes from a human donor with low-grade glioma or glioblastoma, undergoing nonglioma brain surgery, or in good health (not recorded which). What was sequenced was glioma tissue, nonneoplastic brain tissue, or PBMCs (not recorded which). The CDR3: CARPVRTNTDTQYF. CDR3 in DNA: TGTGCCAGGCCAGTGAGGACTAACACAGATACGCAGTATTTT.